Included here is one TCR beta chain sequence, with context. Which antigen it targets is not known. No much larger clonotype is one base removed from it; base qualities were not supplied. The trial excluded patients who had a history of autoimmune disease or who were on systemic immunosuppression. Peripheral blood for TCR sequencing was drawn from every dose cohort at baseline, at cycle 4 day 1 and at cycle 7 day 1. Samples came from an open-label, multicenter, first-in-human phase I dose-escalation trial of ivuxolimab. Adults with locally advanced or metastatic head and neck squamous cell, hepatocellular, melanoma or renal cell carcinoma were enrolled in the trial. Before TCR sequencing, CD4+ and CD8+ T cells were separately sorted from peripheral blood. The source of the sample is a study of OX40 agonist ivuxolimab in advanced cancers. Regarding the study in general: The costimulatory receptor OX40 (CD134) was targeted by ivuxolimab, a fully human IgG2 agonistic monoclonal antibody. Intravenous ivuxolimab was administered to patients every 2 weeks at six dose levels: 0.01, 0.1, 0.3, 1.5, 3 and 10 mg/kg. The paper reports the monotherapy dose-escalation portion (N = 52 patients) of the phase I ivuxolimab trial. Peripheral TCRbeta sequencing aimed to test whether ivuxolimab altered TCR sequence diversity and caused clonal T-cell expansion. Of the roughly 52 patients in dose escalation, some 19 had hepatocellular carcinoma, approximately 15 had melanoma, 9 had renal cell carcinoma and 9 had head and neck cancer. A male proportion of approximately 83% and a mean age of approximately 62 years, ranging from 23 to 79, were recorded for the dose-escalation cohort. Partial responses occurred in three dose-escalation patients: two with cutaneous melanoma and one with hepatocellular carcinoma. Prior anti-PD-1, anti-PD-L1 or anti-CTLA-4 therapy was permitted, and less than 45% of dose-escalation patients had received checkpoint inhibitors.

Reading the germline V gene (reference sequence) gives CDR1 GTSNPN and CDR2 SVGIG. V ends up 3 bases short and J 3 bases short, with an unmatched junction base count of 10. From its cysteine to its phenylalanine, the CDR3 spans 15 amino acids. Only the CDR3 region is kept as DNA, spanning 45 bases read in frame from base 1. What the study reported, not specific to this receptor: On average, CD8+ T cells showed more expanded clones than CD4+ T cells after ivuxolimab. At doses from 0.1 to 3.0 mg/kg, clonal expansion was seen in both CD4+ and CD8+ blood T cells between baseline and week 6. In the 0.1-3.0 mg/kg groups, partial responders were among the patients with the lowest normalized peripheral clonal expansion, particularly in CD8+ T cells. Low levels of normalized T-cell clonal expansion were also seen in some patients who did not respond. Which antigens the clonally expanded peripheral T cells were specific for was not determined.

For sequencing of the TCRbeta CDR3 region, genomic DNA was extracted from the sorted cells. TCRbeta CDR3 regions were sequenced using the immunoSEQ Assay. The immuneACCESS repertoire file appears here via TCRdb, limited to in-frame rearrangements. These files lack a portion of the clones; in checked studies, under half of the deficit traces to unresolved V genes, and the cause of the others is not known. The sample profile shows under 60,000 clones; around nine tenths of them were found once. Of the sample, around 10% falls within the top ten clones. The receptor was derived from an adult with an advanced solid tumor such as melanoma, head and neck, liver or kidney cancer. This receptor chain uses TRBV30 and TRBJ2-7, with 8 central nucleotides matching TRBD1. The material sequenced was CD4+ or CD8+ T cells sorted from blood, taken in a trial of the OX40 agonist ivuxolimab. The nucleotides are TGTGCCTGGAGCCCCGGTACAGGGGGGTTCTACGAGCAGTACTTC. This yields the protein CAWSPGTGGFYEQYF.